The 21 T cell receptor beta chains presented below share a single source sample, sequenced in a study of blood T cells in healthy people across ages. With a J-beta primer mix and a sample-barcoded 5' primer, a second PCR ran about 7 to 11 cycles. TCRdb independently ran MiXCR on the 5' RACE reads; one entry per CDR3 protein. This sample has roughly 2 million distinct CDR3 sequences; just under 50% occur once, and the top ten carry approximately 2.1%. The sample taken for sequencing was blood. The receptor set was obtained from a woman aged 40 to 50 in good health.

CDR3 sequence (DNA): TGTGCCAGTTCTCGTCGGGGCGGGGGAGTCCAGCAGTTCTTC. Protein product: CASSRRGGGVQQFF. J is TRBJ2-1 and V is TRBV6-2 or TRBV6-3, with 7 nucleotides matching TRBD2. CDR3 length equals 14 residues. Germline CDR1 MNHEY, CDR2 SVGEGT. J was trimmed by 11 bases and V by 9 bases; bases with no gene match: 16.

This chain uses TRBV20-1 with TRBJ2-4; the D gene is possibly TRBD2 (5 bases). This CDR3 is 13 amino acids long. The germline V gene has CDR1 DFQATT and CDR2 SNEGSKA (reference sequence). V shed 7 bases and J shed 0 bases, with 10 bases lying between them. CDR3 residues: CSVGVLAKNIQYF. The CDR3 nucleotides read TGCAGTGTGGGAGTGCTAGCCAAAAACATTCAGTACTTC.

This clonotype was seen more than once but under ten times. The chain recombines TRBV4-1 with TRBJ2-7; 9 bases map to TRBD1. Germline CDR1 and CDR2: MGHRA and YSYEKL. J gave up 0 bases and V 3 bases, and 6 bases lay outside the gene matches. CDR3 length: 16 amino acids. The DNA of the CDR3 is TGCGCCAGCAGCCAGATTCCGACAGGGGGCTCCTACGAGCAGTACTTC. Amino acids: CASSQIPTGGSYEQYF.

This chain joins TRBV24-1 and TRBJ2-3; D remains unclear. V dropped 3 bases and J dropped 2 bases, with 20 bases sitting between them. Germline V gene lookup returns CDR1 KGHDR and CDR2 SFDVKD. The CDR3 contains 18 residues. The CDR3 bases are TGTGCCACCAGTGATAAGTACGCAAATCCTTCTTCCACAGATACGCAGTATTTT. Protein: CATSDKYANPSSTDTQYF.

This clonotype was seen only a few times. The rearrangement links TRBV14 to TRBJ2-7; unclear D gene. The germline V gene has CDR1 SGHDN and CDR2 FVKESK. V was cut by 1 base and J by 3 bases, with 7 bases left in between. The CDR3 contains 13 residues. This chain's CDR3 is CASSQGLLYEQYF. Written as DNA, the CDR3 is TGTGCCAGCAGCCAAGGACTCCTCTACGAGCAGTACTTC.

This clonotype has more than one count but fewer than ten. The chain recombines TRBV4-3 with TRBJ2-5, with D perhaps matching TRBD2 (5 bases). Germline V lookup: CDR1 LGHNA, CDR2 YSLEER. This CDR3 has 17 residues. Trimming took 0 bases from V and 5 from J, leaving 19 bases between them. CDR3 bases: TGCGCCAGCAGCCAAGATCTGAGCCTAGCTAAGAGTGAGACCCAGTACTTC. Its protein is CASSQDLSLAKSETQYF.

V gene TRBV7-2 combines with J gene TRBJ1-2; 7 nucleotides align to TRBD1. There are 11 residues in the CDR3. With V trimmed by 11 bases and J by 2 bases, 2 bases remained unmatched. Per the germline V gene, CDR1 is SGHTA and CDR2 is FQGNSA. CDR3 DNA sequence: TGTGCCGTACAGGGGAACTATGGCTACACCTTC. Protein product: CAVQGNYGYTF. Complete variable domain (other parts from reference TRBV7-2 and TRBJ1-2): GAGVSQSPSNKVTEKGKDVELRCDPISGHTALYWYRQSLGQGLEFLIYFQGNSAPDKSGLPSDRFSAERTGGSVSTLTIQRTQQEDSAVYLCAVQGNYGYTFGSGTRLTVV.

The chain is built from TRBV28 and TRBJ1-1; no definite D call. CDR1 and CDR2 from the germline V gene are MDHEN and SYDVKM. The CDR3 covers 14 residues. Trimming left V 3 bases short and J 3 bases short, with 11 bases between. CDR3 residues: CASSFGSHYTEAFF. The CDR3 DNA sequence: TGTGCCAGCAGTTTCGGCAGTCACTACACTGAAGCTTTCTTT.

This sequence joins TRBV6-5 and TRBJ2-5, with a tentative D call TRBD2 (6 bases). The ends were cut back, 6 bases at V and 4 bases at J, with 15 bases in the middle. The CDR3 has 14 amino acids. Germline CDR1 reads MNHEY; CDR2 reads SVGAGI. CDR3 amino acids: CASSPSGLPETQYF. CDR3 nucleotides: TGTGCCAGCAGCCCCTCGGGACTCCCAGAGACCCAGTACTTC.

This chain joins TRBV5-1 and TRBJ2-7, with 10 bases matching TRBD1. This CDR3 contains 16 residues. Per germline, CDR1 SGHRS and CDR2 YFSETQ. Trimming cost V 4 bases and J 9 bases; bases outside gene matches: 16. The CDR3: CASSERGQGLSGGQYF. CDR3 nucleotides: TGCGCCAGCAGCGAAAGGGGACAGGGGTTATCTGGTGGGCAGTACTTC.

The chain links TRBV7-9 to TRBJ1-2, with D perhaps matching TRBD1 (5 bases). The CDR3 length is 16 residues. V was trimmed by 5 bases and J by 1 base, leaving 17 bases between them. The germline gives CDR1 SEHNR, CDR2 FQNEAQ (reference sequence). Written as DNA, the CDR3 is TGTGCCAGCAGCCTTACCCAGGGTATAAGTAACTATGGCTACACCTTC. Its protein product is CASSLTQGISNYGYTF.

The V gene is TRBV10-3, the J gene TRBJ2-1; D assignment may be TRBD1 or TRBD2 (6 bases each). Germline V lookup: CDR1 ENHRY, CDR2 SYGVKD. Trimming left V 2 bases short and J 2 bases short, with 10 bases between. CDR3 length: 15 residues. CDR3 DNA sequence: TGTGCCATCAGTGAGAAGGGGGGAGCCTACAATGAGCAGTTCTTC. Protein product: CAISEKGGAYNEQFF.

The rearrangement joins TRBV6-5 to TRBJ1-5; 8 bases match TRBD1. The junction had 6 bases not matched to a gene; V was cut back by 8 bases and J by 6 bases. CDR1 MNHEY and CDR2 SVGAGI come from the germline V gene. This CDR3 contains 13 residues. The CDR3 protein is CASGQGGGQPQHF. Written as DNA, the CDR3 is TGTGCCAGCGGACAGGGCGGAGGTCAGCCCCAGCATTTT.

This clonotype was picked up many times. V gene TRBV27 combines with J gene TRBJ1-2, with unresolved D. Germline CDR1 reads MNHEY; CDR2 reads SMNVEV (reference sequence). The CDR3 covers 13 residues. V was cut by 0 bases and J by 2 bases, with 4 bases left in between. Here the CDR3 reads CASSLSRNYGYTF. Here the CDR3 DNA reads TGTGCCAGCAGTTTATCGAGGAACTATGGCTACACCTTC.

The chain couples TRBV20-1 to TRBJ2-1, with 7 bases fitting TRBD2. The V and J ends lost 6 bases and 3 bases, in that order; junction bases with no gene match: 14. The length of the CDR3 is 16 residues. Per the germline V gene, CDR1 is DFQATT and CDR2 is SNEGSKA (reference sequence). This CDR3 reads CSAAHGTGTNYNEQFF. The CDR3 nucleotides read TGCAGTGCCGCACACGGAACCGGGACTAACTACAATGAGCAGTTCTTC.

The chain links TRBV5-1 to TRBJ2-1, with 11 bases aligning to TRBD2. Looked up from germline, CDR1 is SGHRS and CDR2 is YFSETQ. Losses at the gene ends were 4 bases for V and 15 bases for J; bases not matched to a gene: 18. The CDR3 covers 16 residues. The CDR3 sequence is CASSPQLSGGAVRGFF. CDR3 nucleotides: TGCGCCAGCAGCCCCCAACTTAGCGGGGGGGCAGTTCGGGGGTTCTTC.

The genes are TRBV5-6 and TRBJ1-1, with 8 bases fitting TRBD1. Trimming cost V 0 bases and J 1 base; bases outside gene matches: 8. CDR1 and CDR2 from the germline V gene are SGHDT and YYEEEE. The CDR3 runs to 17 residues. In DNA form, the CDR3 reads TGTGCCAGCAGCTTGGATTATAGACAGGGGCGGAACACTGAAGCTTTCTTT. Translation gives CASSLDYRQGRNTEAFF.

In regard to this clonotype: At one end, the junction sequence differs from germline, possibly due to a read error. The rearrangement joins TRBV28 to TRBJ2-3, with a weak D call TRBD2 (5 bases). The CDR3 loop spans 13 amino acids. In germline, CDR1 is MDHEN, CDR2 SYDVKM. The CDR3 coding sequence is TGTGCCTGCAGTTTAGGCCCGGGATATACGCAGTATTTT. It encodes CACSLGPGYTQYF. Full variable domain (remainder filled in from reference TRBV28 and TRBJ2-3): DVKVTQSSRYLVKRTGEKVFLECVQDMDHENMFWYRQDPGLGLRLIYFSYDVKMKEKGDIPEGYSVSREKKERFSLILESASTNQTSMYLCACSLGPGYTQYFGPGTRLTVL.

The chain joins TRBV27 to TRBJ1-1, with a possible D match to TRBD1 (5 bases). Germline loops: CDR1 MNHEY, CDR2 SMNVEV (reference sequence). The CDR3 length is 16 residues. Trimming stripped 5 bases from V and 1 base from J, with 17 bases between. The CDR3 DNA reads as TGTGCCAGCAGTCTCCCTCGGGGAGGGGCGAACACTGAAGCTTTCTTT. This sequence encodes CASSLPRGGANTEAFF.

The chain has TRBV28 and TRBJ2-5; the D is unclear. Germline V gene sequence: CDR1 MDHEN, CDR2 SYDVKM. Trimming shortened V by 8 bases and J by 6 bases, and 7 bases separated the two germline ends. The CDR3 covers 10 residues. As DNA, the CDR3 is TGTGCCAGCTCCTCCCAGACCCAGTACTTC. Translated: CASSSQTQYF.

This clonotype was counted only a few times. CDR3 nucleotide sequence: TGCAGTGCTAGAGGCGGAATAGCGGGGGGTGAGACCCAGTACTTC. Protein: CSARGGIAGGETQYF. The rearrangement links TRBV20-1 to TRBJ2-7, with 10 bases lining up with TRBD2. The J call is in doubt because the DNA end fits TRBJ2-5 better. This CDR3 region has 15 residues. Germline assignment: CDR1 DFQATT and CDR2 SNEGSKA (reference sequence).